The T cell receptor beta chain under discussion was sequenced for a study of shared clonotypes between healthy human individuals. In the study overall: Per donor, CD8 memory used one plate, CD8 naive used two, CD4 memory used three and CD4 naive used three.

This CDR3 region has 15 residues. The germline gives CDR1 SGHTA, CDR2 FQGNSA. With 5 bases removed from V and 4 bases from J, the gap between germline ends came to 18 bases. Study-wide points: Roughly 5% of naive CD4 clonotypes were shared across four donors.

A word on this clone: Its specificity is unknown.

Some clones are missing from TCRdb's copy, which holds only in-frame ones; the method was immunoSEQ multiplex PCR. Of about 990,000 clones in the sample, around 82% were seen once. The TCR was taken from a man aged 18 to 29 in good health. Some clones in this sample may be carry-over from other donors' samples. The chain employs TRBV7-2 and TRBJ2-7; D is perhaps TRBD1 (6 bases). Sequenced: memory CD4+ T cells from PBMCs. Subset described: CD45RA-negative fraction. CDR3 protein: CASSPSPGQLYEQYF. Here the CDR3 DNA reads TGTGCCAGCAGCCCCAGCCCTGGACAGTTATACGAGCAGTACTTC.